The clone carrying this T cell receptor beta chain was detected a few times. Antigen specificity is unknown. 13 Jbeta primers and 60 Vbeta primers were used for the PCR. Data came from immunoSEQ multiplex PCR; TCRdb stores just in-frame clones and leaves some out. This table holds about 93,000 clones, roughly four fifths found once. Though nominally healthy at sampling, donors likely had unrecorded immune exposures. CDR1 is MNHEY, CDR2 SMNVEV, per germline (reference sequence). V lost 1 base, J lost 7 bases, and 6 bases stayed unmatched. The CDR3 sequence is 17 residues long. The sample originates from a study of cytomegalovirus exposure and HLA in healthy donors. Findings of the study overall: Earlier analysis looked at TCR beta V segments, and most were productive about 87% or about 30% of the time. In a later analysis, at a false discovery rate of 0.05, some 17,000 TCR beta sequences were associated with HLA alleles.

Sequencing was done on a sample of PBMCs. The sequence was obtained from a man younger than 45 in good health and CMV-seronegative. V is TRBV27 and J is TRBJ2-2; 13 bases map to TRBD2. CDR3 nucleotides: TGTGCCAGCAGTTTATTACTAGCGGGAGGGTCTTACGGGGAGCTGTTTTTT. Protein: CASSLLLAGGSYGELFF.